This T cell receptor beta chain was found in a study of cytomegalovirus exposure and HLA in healthy donors. Study results and caveats: Reportedly, a later analysis found an Asian-associated ancestry cluster had fewer N-insertions than the approximately 670-donor mean. Later on, an analysis tied roughly 17,000 TCR beta sequences to HLA alleles at 0.05 false discovery rate. HLA restriction was apparent for most CMV-associated TCR beta chains in a later analysis. TCR beta sequences reportedly predicted most subjects' HLA-A and HLA-B alleles accurately.

The V gene end was trimmed by 0 bases and the J gene end by 4 bases; junction bases not matched to a gene: 9. CDR1 SGDLS and CDR2 YYNGEE come from the germline V gene. This CDR3 has 18 residues. A multiplex PCR was run with 60 Vbeta primers and 13 Jbeta primers. Clones were read by immunoSEQ multiplex PCR, and TCRdb kept only the in-frame ones, dropping some. This table has around 200,000 clones, over 70% appearing once. Concerning this clone itself: Its antigen is unidentified.

Specimen: PBMCs. The genes are TRBV9 and TRBJ2-1; TRBD2 matches 11 bases. The TCR originated in a male donor in good health and CMV-seronegative. CDR3 loop: CASSVVDSGGAVYNEQFF. The CDR3 bases are TGTGCCAGCAGCGTAGTGGATAGCGGGGGGGCCGTTTACAATGAGCAGTTCTTC.